This TCR beta chain was recorded in a study of T cell changes during pregnancy in multiple sclerosis. Germline V gives CDR1 SNHLY, CDR2 FYNNEI. The CDR3 runs 15 residues. The trim removed 5 bases at V and 4 bases at J, leaving 10 bases unmatched. Only in-frame clones appear in the TCRdb table, and some are missing; sequencing was by immunoSEQ multiplex PCR. The sample lists around 70,000 clones; almost 95% were seen once. The chain is built from TRBV2 and TRBJ1-2; 7 bases agree with TRBD1. This specimen consisted of peripheral blood, obtained before pregnancy. The clonotype comes from a female donor with multiple sclerosis, enrolled in a pregnancy study. The CDR3 loop reads CASSPRTGVAYGYTF. The DNA for the CDR3 is TGTGCCAGCAGTCCTAGGACAGGAGTCGCCTATGGCTACACCTTC.